This T cell receptor beta chain is from a study of T cell responses to AZD1222 COVID-19 vaccine. General study findings and limits: It was only after the peak T cell response that any repertoires were sampled. Among the donors, most were white British and more were female, and clonal diversity was possibly underestimated.

TCRdb's copy holds only in-frame clones and misses some; the assay was immunoSEQ multiplex PCR. This sample carries approximately 80,000 clones, 75% to 90% of them seen once, and the ten largest clones take 5.7%. The ends lost 9 bases at V and 8 bases at J; junction bases unmatched: 4. Germline assignment: CDR1 WSHSY and CDR2 SAAADI. There are 11 residues in the CDR3. Remarks on this clone: Its antigen is not identified.

The chain employs TRBV10-2 and TRBJ1-1, with 9 nucleotides matching TRBD1. Source: peripheral blood, taken on day 0 of AZD1222 vaccination. The TCR sequence derives from an adult in good health. The CDR3 DNA reads TGCGCCAGTGAACAGGGGGCCGAAGCTTTCTTT. Amino acid sequence: CASEQGAEAFF.